The entry below gives a single T cell receptor (beta chain) sequence along with its context. Germline CDR1 reads SEHNR; CDR2 reads FQNEAQ (reference sequence). The CDR3 length is 14 residues. The junction had 5 bases not matched to a gene; V was cut back by 5 bases and J by 4 bases. These data belong to a study of T-cell reconstitution after alpha-beta-depleted transplantation in children. As it was prepared, the TCRbeta library received unique molecular identifiers. MiXCR, run by TCRdb on the PCR reads, gives a single entry per CDR3 protein. The table lists about 420,000 distinct CDR3 sequences, 15% to 20% of them singletons.

The receptor comes from a boy in the first two years of life who had a stem cell transplant for Wiskott-Aldrich syndrome, so the T cells may come from the graft donor. The V call is TRBV7-9, the J call TRBJ2-5, with TRBD2 identical over 9 bases. Specimen: PBMCs, mostly from graft donor cells, collected 360 days after TCRalphabeta/CD19-depleted stem cell transplant. The chain's CDR3 is CASSQGLALETQYF. Here the CDR3 DNA reads TGTGCCAGCAGCCAAGGACTAGCGTTAGAGACCCAGTACTTC.